The 8 T cell receptor beta chains given below trace back to one sample, sequenced in a study of OX40 agonist ivuxolimab in advanced cancers. Profiled with immunoSEQ multiplex PCR; TCRdb holds only in-frame clones, not every one. The sample holds some 27,000 clones, approximately 86% seen once. Specimen: CD4+ or CD8+ T cells sorted from blood, collected in a trial of the OX40 agonist ivuxolimab. The receptors shown here come from an adult with an advanced solid tumor such as melanoma, head and neck, liver or kidney cancer.

This clone was detected only once. The chain couples TRBV30 to TRBJ1-3, with D unclear. V was clipped by 5 bases and J by 2 bases, with 7 bases between them. Germline CDR1 and CDR2: GTSNPN and SVGIG (reference sequence). The CDR3 has 12 residues. CDR3 coding DNA: TGTGCCTGGGGAAACACTGGAAACACCATATATTTT. This gives the protein CAWGNTGNTIYF.

This clone was seen once. The chain recombines TRBV7-6 with TRBJ1-1, with D unclear. Per the germline V gene, CDR1 is SGHVS and CDR2 is FNYEAQ. The CDR3 loop spans 11 amino acids. Trimming took off 4 bases at V and 12 bases at J, with 12 bases between the two ends. For the CDR3, the DNA is TGTGCCAGCAGCTCAGATTCCGGGACTTTCTTT. Amino acids: CASSSDSGTFF.

V and J are TRBV6-6 and TRBJ1-5, with D perhaps matching TRBD1 (5 bases). V was clipped by 4 bases and J by 7 bases, with 17 bases between them. The V gene's germline CDR1 is MNHNY and CDR2 SVGAGI (reference sequence). The CDR3 spans 15 residues. The CDR3 DNA sequence: TGTGCCAGCAGTTCCCGGGACCCAGGGAGCCAGCCCCAGCATTTT. Translated: CASSSRDPGSQPQHF.

The CDR3: CASSWGSGSPDTQYF. In DNA, the CDR3 is TGTGCCAGCAGCTGGGGTAGCGGGAGCCCCGATACGCAGTATTTT. The chain uses TRBV7-8 and TRBJ2-3; 9 bases are a match to TRBD2. The CDR3 is 15 residues long. In germline, CDR1 is SGHVS, CDR2 FQNEAQ. With 4 bases clipped from V and 6 bases from J, the junction kept 8 bases outside the gene matches. Full variable domain (remainder filled in from reference TRBV7-8 and TRBJ2-3): GAGVSQSPRYKVAKRGQDVALRCDPISGHVSLFWYQQALGQGPEFLTYFQNEAQLDKSGLPSDRFFAERPEGSVSTLKIQRTQQEDSAVYLCASSWGSGSPDTQYFGPGTRLTVL.

This clone is labeled as medium-sized (0.01 to 0.1%). This sequence joins TRBV5-6 and TRBJ1-2; no firm D call. The CDR3 covers 14 residues. Germline V gene data show CDR1 as SGHDT and CDR2 as YYEEEE. Trimming took off 0 bases at V and 4 bases at J, with 10 bases between the two ends. The CDR3 loop is CASSLDVRIYGYTF. The CDR3 region has the DNA TGTGCCAGCAGCTTGGATGTCAGGATCTATGGCTACACCTTC. Full variable domain (missing parts from reference TRBV5-6 and TRBJ1-2): DAGVTQSPTHLIKTRGQQVTLRCSPKSGHDTVSWYQQALGQGPQFIFQYYEEEERQRGNFPDRFSGHQFPNYSSELNVNALLLGDSALYLCASSLDVRIYGYTFGSGTRLTVV.

A few counts support this clone. The chain is built from TRBV27 and TRBJ2-7, with a possible D match to TRBD2 (5 bases). This CDR3 comprises 14 residues. The germline V gene has CDR1 MNHEY and CDR2 SMNVEV (reference sequence). Trimming left V 5 bases short and J 0 bases short, with 11 bases between. The CDR3 bases are TGTGCCAGCAGTCCGCGGGCCAGCTCCTACGAGCAGTACTTC. Its protein is CASSPRASSYEQYF.

This rearrangement joins TRBV30 to TRBJ1-2; D is unclear. V gave up 5 bases and J gave up 2 bases, with 21 bases separating them. From germline, CDR1 is GTSNPN and CDR2 SVGIG (reference sequence). The CDR3 has 16 amino acids. The CDR3: CAWLPRSLPPNYGYTF. The CDR3, as DNA: TGTGCCTGGCTTCCTCGATCTCTGCCCCCCAACTATGGCTACACCTTC.

The V gene is TRBV7-9, the J gene TRBJ2-5; 7 nucleotides agree with TRBD1. The junction had 17 bases not matched to a gene; V was cut back by 5 bases and J by 2 bases. This CDR3 contains 18 residues. Germline V gene data show CDR1 as SEHNR and CDR2 as FQNEAQ (reference sequence). The CDR3 loop reads CASSAVWERDRSQETQYF. CDR3 nucleotides: TGTGCCAGCAGCGCCGTCTGGGAGAGGGACAGATCACAAGAGACCCAGTACTTC. The full variable domain, completed using reference TRBV7-9 and TRBJ2-5, is DTGVSQNPRHKITKRGQNVTFRCDPISEHNRLYWYRQTLGQGPEFLTYFQNEAQLEKSRLLSDRFSAERPKGSFSTLEIQRTEQGDSAMYLCASSAVWERDRSQETQYFGPGTRLLVL.